These T cell receptor beta chains were read from a single sample in a study of T cells in Graves' hyperthyroidism and ophthalmopathy. MiXCR, run by TCRdb on the multiplex PCR reads, gives a single entry per CDR3 protein. The repertoire holds fewer than 800,000 distinct CDR3 sequences, with 16% as singletons. Sequenced: blood. The receptors shown here come from a man aged 18 to 29 with Graves' hyperthyroidism. Each CDR3 is given with its conserved first and last residue. A D gene is named only where the DNA matches it firmly. Some rows have no size entry. The others give once, few or many, or a class for an expanded clone.

CDR3nt	CDR3aa	abundance	d_gene	v_gene	j_gene	len
TGTGCCAGCACCACCCCCCGGCGGGAGGACACAGATACGCAGTATTTT	CASTTPRREDTDTQYF	many	TRBD2	TRBV7-2	TRBJ2-3	16
TGTGCCAGCAGCGCCCGGGACCAAGAGACCCAGTACTTC	CASSARDQETQYF	many	.	TRBV7-2	TRBJ2-5	13
TGCGCCAGCAGCCTTATCGGGGGGGGAGATACGCAGTATTTT	CASSLIGGGDTQYF	.	TRBD2	TRBV5-1	TRBJ2-3	14
TGTGCCAGTAGTATGGGGAGGGGGATCGCTAATACGCAGTATTTT	CASSMGRGIANTQYF	.	.	TRBV19	TRBJ2-3	15
TGTGCCAGCCGGGACCTGGGGGATGAAAAACTGTTTTTT	CASRDLGDEKLFF	many	.	TRBV2	TRBJ1-4	13
TGTGCCAGCTCACCACCGGACGGGGTTGAAAAACTGTTTTTT	CASSPPDGVEKLFF	.	.	TRBV18	TRBJ1-4	14
TGTGCCAGCAAACCAGGGGGCGGGCTCGCCGGGGAGCTGTTTTTT	CASKPGGGLAGELFF	many	TRBD1	TRBV28	TRBJ2-2	15
TGTGCCAGCACCCCTCCCAGTAGGGATGAGCAGTTCTTC	CASTPPSRDEQFF	.	.	TRBV13	TRBJ2-1	13
TGTGCCAGCTCACTGGGGGCTGATGGCGAGCAGTACTTC	CASSLGADGEQYF	.	.	TRBV18	TRBJ2-7	13
TGTGCCACCAGTGATTTGCATTCCGAGGGGGGCATAGAGACCCAGTACTTC	CATSDLHSEGGIETQYF	many	.	TRBV24-1	TRBJ2-5	17
TGCAGTGCTGGAATAGCGGGAAGGGGGCCCCAGTACTTC	CSAGIAGRGPQYF	.	.	TRBV20-1	TRBJ2-5	13
TGCAGTGCTAGAGATATTCGGCAGGGGGGCTACAATGAGCAGTTCTTC	CSARDIRQGGYNEQFF	many	.	TRBV20-1	TRBJ2-1	16
TGTGCCAGCAGTCAATCGTCCGGGACAGGGGCCTACAATGAGCAGTTCTTC	CASSQSSGTGAYNEQFF	many	TRBD1	TRBV28	TRBJ2-1	17
TGTGCCACCAGTGATTTTGACTTCCGAGGGACAGCGAACACCGGGGAGCTGTTTTTT	CATSDFDFRGTANTGELFF	few	TRBD1	TRBV24-1	TRBJ2-2	19
TGTGCCAGCAGTTTTGAGCTGCGGGCGAGAGAGCAGTACTTC	CASSFELRAREQYF	many	.	TRBV28	TRBJ2-7	14
TGTGCCAGCCTACCTCTTGGACAGGGGAAGAACACTGAAGCTTTCTTT	CASLPLGQGKNTEAFF	.	TRBD1	TRBV28	TRBJ1-1	16
TGTGCCAGCAGCTTAGGCGGACAGGGCGCCCACGAGCAGTACTTC	CASSLGGQGAHEQYF	many	TRBD1	TRBV7-9	TRBJ2-7	15